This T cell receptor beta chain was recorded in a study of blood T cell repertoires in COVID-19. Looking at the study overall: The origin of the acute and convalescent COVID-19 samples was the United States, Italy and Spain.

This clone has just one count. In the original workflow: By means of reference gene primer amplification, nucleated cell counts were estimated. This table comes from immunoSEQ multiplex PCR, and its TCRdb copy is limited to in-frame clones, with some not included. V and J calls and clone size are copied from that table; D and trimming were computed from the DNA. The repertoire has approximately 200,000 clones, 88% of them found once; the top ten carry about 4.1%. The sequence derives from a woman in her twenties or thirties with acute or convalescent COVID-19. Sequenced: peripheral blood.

The CDR3 region has the DNA TGTGCCAGCAGGGGGGGGGACAAGGCCAACGAGCAGTACTTC. Its protein product is CASRGGDKANEQYF. The chain combines TRBV28 with TRBJ2-7; possible D gene TRBD2, 7 bases. The germline V gene encodes CDR1 MDHEN and CDR2 SYDVKM. Trimming took 6 bases from V and 5 from J, leaving 17 bases between them. The CDR3 sequence is 14 residues long.